The 32 T cell receptor beta chains in this list originate from one sample, sequenced in a study of shared clonotypes between healthy human individuals (dated by TCRdb to 2018 to 2020). Library preparation employed the immunoSEQ multiplex PCR assay. The table comes from immuneACCESS by way of TCRdb, which keeps in-frame sequences with V and J called. Part of the clones is missing from these tables; in studies checked, under half for an unresolved V gene and the rest for unknown reasons. Present in this sample are approximately 2.5 million clones, roughly nine tenths of which were seen just once. Of the sample, over 0.12% falls within the top ten clones. Sequencing was performed on naive CD4+ T cells sorted from blood. The intended sense of this specimen's cell subset or site label: CD45RA+ positively selected. The receptor source for this set is a man aged 18 to 30 in good health.

The chain employs TRBV30 and TRBJ2-3; 11 nucleotides match TRBD2. The CDR3 runs 14 residues. Per the germline V gene, CDR1 is GTSNPN and CDR2 is SVGIG (reference sequence). J was trimmed by 6 bases and V by 3 bases; bases with no gene match: 5. The CDR3 DNA sequence: TGTGCCTGGAGCCCTAGCGGGAGGCCCGATACGCAGTATTTT. It is translated as CAWSPSGRPDTQYF. Variable domain in full (rest from reference TRBV30 and TRBJ2-3): SQTIHQWPATLVQPVGSPLSLECTVEGTSNPNLYWYRQAAGRGLQLLFYSVGIGQISSEVPQNLSASRPQDRQFILSSKKLLLSDSGFYLCAWSPSGRPDTQYFGPGTRLTVL.

On this clone itself: The sample has other DNA sequences that encode this CDR3 too. V and J are TRBV5-1 and TRBJ2-5; TRBD1 might be the D (6 bases). V lost 4 bases to trimming and J lost 2 bases, with 9 bases between them. Germline V CDR1 and CDR2: SGHRS, YFSETQ. CDR3 size: 13 residues. The chain's CDR3 is CASSETGQETQYF. CDR3 sequence (DNA): TGCGCCAGCAGCGAAACAGGGCAAGAGACCCAGTACTTC.

V and J are TRBV6-1 and TRBJ2-7; 8 bases line up with TRBD1. The CDR3 length is 15 residues. The V segment lost 2 bases and the J segment 6 bases; nucleotides outside the gene matches: 9. Germline values: CDR1 MNHNS, CDR2 SASEGT. Written as DNA, the CDR3 is TGTGCCAGCAGTGAACAGGGGGCCGTCCTCAGCGAGCAGTACTTC. Translating gives CASSEQGAVLSEQYF.

V usage is TRBV12-1 and J usage is TRBJ2-5; the tabulated D call, TRBD1, remains unverified against the DNA. TRBV12-1 is an annotated pseudogene. This CDR3 is built from 14 residues. The CDR3 DNA is TGTGCCAGCAGCTTGGTCCCAAGGGGTGAGACCCAGTACTTC. Translating gives CASSLVPRGETQYF.

The chain recombines TRBV7-2 with TRBJ2-5; D not certain. This CDR3 region has 13 residues. Per the germline V gene, CDR1 is SGHTA and CDR2 is FQGNSA. The V end was cut by 8 bases, the J end by 4 bases, with 14 bases between. In DNA form, the CDR3 reads TGTGCCAGCGTAGGGCGGTCGGGAGAGACCCAGTACTTC. Translating it yields CASVGRSGETQYF.

The rearrangement links TRBV9 to TRBJ2-7; 7 bases line up with TRBD1. Unmatched junction bases numbered 9, after V lost 0 bases and J lost 6 bases. Looked up from germline, CDR1 is SGDLS and CDR2 is YYNGEE. The CDR3 length is 15 residues. CDR3: CASSVVDRLALEQYF. CDR3 DNA: TGTGCCAGCAGCGTAGTGGACAGGTTGGCCCTCGAGCAGTACTTC.

The chain has TRBV9 and TRBJ1-2; D perhaps matches TRBD1 (6 bases). The V end lost 3 bases, the J end lost 2 bases, and 14 bases lay between the germline ends. The CDR3 sequence is 15 residues long. Germline values: CDR1 SGDLS, CDR2 YYNGEE. CDR3 nucleotide sequence: TGTGCCAGCAGCGCGAGAGCCGGGACAAACTATGGCTACACCTTC. Its translation: CASSARAGTNYGYTF.

CDR3 sequence: CASREGQQLNYGYTF. CDR3 coding DNA: TGCGCCAGCAGAGAGGGACAGCAACTAAACTATGGCTACACCTTC. V is TRBV5-1 and J is TRBJ1-2, with TRBD1 matching over 7 bases. The CDR3 is 15 residues long. V dropped 5 bases and J dropped 2; count of bases not matched to a gene: 9. CDR1 is SGHRS and CDR2 is YFSETQ in the germline V gene.

The V call is TRBV28, the J call TRBJ2-5; TRBD2 matches 7 bases. Per the germline V gene, CDR1 is MDHEN and CDR2 is SYDVKM. The CDR3 sequence is 18 residues long. The junction had 19 bases not matched to a gene; V was cut back by 5 bases and J by 4 bases. CDR3 sequence (DNA): TGTGCCAGCAGTCCCGGGGGGAGGAAAGTGAAAGTATTAGAGACCCAGTACTTC. Its translation: CASSPGGRKVKVLETQYF.

Turning to this clone: Its ends do not fully match the called genes, so a read error is possible. The V call is TRBV12-5, the J call TRBJ2-3; 8 nucleotides match TRBD1. The CDR3 consists of 14 residues. The germline V gene has CDR1 LGHNT and CDR2 FRNRAP. The CDR3 region has the DNA TGTGCTAGTGGGTTGGGACAGGCCACAGATACGCAGTATTTT. Amino acid sequence: CASGLGQATDTQYF.

This rearrangement joins TRBV5-1 to TRBJ2-1, with 7 bases identical to TRBD1. This CDR3 comprises 15 residues. V gave up 4 bases and J gave up 0 bases; unmatched junction bases: 4. The V gene's germline CDR1 is SGHRS and CDR2 YFSETQ. The CDR3 loop reads CASSMTGFSYNEQFF. The CDR3, as DNA: TGCGCCAGCAGCATGACAGGGTTCTCCTACAATGAGCAGTTCTTC.

This chain joins TRBV2 and TRBJ2-2; D gene ambiguous. This CDR3 contains 15 residues. Germline CDR1 SNHLY, CDR2 FYNNEI. With 6 bases removed from V and 3 bases from J, the gap between germline ends came to 14 bases. The CDR3 DNA is TGTGCCAGCAGGGGCCGGGCGGTTGACACCGGGGAGCTGTTTTTT. Its protein is CASRGRAVDTGELFF.

The rearrangement uses TRBV5-6 and TRBJ1-2; D is perhaps TRBD1 (5 bases). The CDR3 spans 14 residues. The V end lost 4 bases, the J end lost 7 bases, and 17 bases lay between the germline ends. Germline assignment: CDR1 SGHDT and CDR2 YYEEEE. This chain's CDR3 is CASSRQGPGVGYTF. CDR3 DNA sequence: TGTGCCAGCAGCCGTCAGGGACCCGGGGTTGGCTACACCTTC.

V and J are TRBV2 and TRBJ2-4; 8 nucleotides line up with TRBD1. In germline, CDR1 is SNHLY, CDR2 FYNNEI. This CDR3 contains 14 residues. Trimming cost V 7 bases and J 2 bases; bases outside gene matches: 4. The DNA of the CDR3 is TGTGCCAGCACCGGACAGGGAACCAAAAACATTCAGTACTTC. Its protein product is CASTGQGTKNIQYF. Together with reference TRBV2 and TRBJ2-4, the CDR3 gives the full variable domain: EPEVTQTPSHQVTQMGQEVILRCVPISNHLYFYWYRQILGQKVEFLVSFYNNEISEKSEIFDDQFSVERPDGSNFTLKIRSTKLEDSAMYFCASTGQGTKNIQYFGAGTRLSVL.

Comment on this clone: The sample carries other DNA sequences with the same CDR3. V usage is TRBV18 and J usage is TRBJ1-4; 10 bases match TRBD1. Trimming cost V 4 bases and J 0 bases; bases outside gene matches: 2. The CDR3 runs 16 residues. In germline, CDR1 is KGHSH, CDR2 LQKENI. The CDR3 protein is CASSRDRGTTNEKLFF. CDR3 DNA: TGTGCCAGCTCACGGGACAGGGGAACAACTAATGAAAAACTGTTTTTT.

The chain combines TRBV18 with TRBJ2-1; TRBD2 matches at 7 bases. CDR3 length: 16 amino acids. Looked up from germline, CDR1 is KGHSH and CDR2 is LQKENI. Trimming cost V 0 bases and J 6 bases; bases outside gene matches: 8. The CDR3 region is CASSPPSGARVNEQFF. CDR3 DNA: TGTGCCAGCTCACCACCCAGCGGGGCCAGGGTCAATGAGCAGTTCTTC.

Notes on this clone: This specimen includes other DNA sequences encoding the same CDR3. J is TRBJ2-1 and V is TRBV19, with D hard to call. The germline V gene has CDR1 LNHDA and CDR2 SQIVND (reference sequence). The CDR3 has 14 residues. Trimming took off 6 bases at V and 3 bases at J, with 12 bases between the two ends. The CDR3 sequence: CASRAALLYNEQFF. CDR3 DNA: TGTGCCAGTAGGGCGGCCCTCCTCTACAATGAGCAGTTCTTC.

This chain connects TRBV19 to TRBJ1-1; TRBD1 agrees at 9 bases. In germline, CDR1 is LNHDA, CDR2 SQIVND (reference sequence). With V trimmed by 3 bases and J by 4 bases, 3 bases remained unmatched. This CDR3 has 14 residues. DNA for the CDR3: TGTGCCAGTAGTATGGGGACAGGGTCCACTGAAGCTTTCTTT. This sequence encodes CASSMGTGSTEAFF.

The V call is TRBV2, the J call TRBJ2-2; D gene unclear. Germline-derived CDR1 and CDR2 are SNHLY and FYNNEI. Deletions cut 7 bases from V and 4 bases from J, with 13 bases between. This CDR3 contains 14 residues. Here the CDR3 DNA reads TGTGCCAGCAAGAAGCCATCTCTCACCGGGGAGCTGTTTTTT. It is translated as CASKKPSLTGELFF.

The chain has TRBV2 and TRBJ2-2, with no clear D. The CDR3 consists of 14 residues. Trimming shortened V by 6 bases and J by 10 bases, and 18 bases separated the two germline ends. CDR1 and CDR2 (germline): SNHLY, FYNNEI. CDR3 DNA: TGTGCCAGCAGCCGTTCGATTGCCGGGTTGGAGCTGTTTTTT. Amino acid sequence: CASSRSIAGLELFF.

The genes are TRBV2 and TRBJ2-1; 9 bases map to TRBD2. This CDR3 is 17 amino acids long. V dropped 5 bases and J dropped 1; count of bases not matched to a gene: 9. CDR1 and CDR2 from the germline V gene are SNHLY and FYNNEI. The CDR3 DNA reads TGTGCCAGCAGTCCGACTAGCGGAGCTGTTTCCTACAATGAGCAGTTCTTC. Translation gives CASSPTSGAVSYNEQFF. Supplemented by reference TRBV2 and TRBJ2-1, the full variable domain reads EPEVTQTPSHQVTQMGQEVILRCVPISNHLYFYWYRQILGQKVEFLVSFYNNEISEKSEIFDDQFSVERPDGSNFTLKIRSTKLEDSAMYFCASSPTSGAVSYNEQFFGPGTRLTVL.

The chain links TRBV6-5 to TRBJ1-5, with D possibly TRBD1 on 5 matching bases. CDR3 length: 15 amino acids. The germline V and J ends were trimmed by 6 bases and 7 bases, with 19 bases remaining between them. Germline loops: CDR1 MNHEY, CDR2 SVGAGI. CDR3 DNA: TGTGCCAGCAGCCTCTCGTGGGCCGGGGACCAGCCCCAGCATTTT. The encoded protein is CASSLSWAGDQPQHF.

This chain links TRBV30 with TRBJ1-6; perhaps TRBD1 as D (6 bases). Trimming left V 5 bases short and J 2 bases short, with 22 bases between. The CDR3 is 18 residues long. Germline V CDR1 and CDR2: GTSNPN, SVGIG (reference sequence). The CDR3 region is CAWQGRGLEVTYNSPLHF. The CDR3 coding sequence is TGTGCCTGGCAGGGCAGGGGTTTGGAGGTCACCTATAATTCACCCCTCCACTTT.

A note on this clone: Other DNA sequences of this sample code for an identical CDR3. The CDR3 sequence is CASSSPYEQYF. CDR3 in DNA: TGTGCCAGCAGTTCTCCCTACGAGCAGTACTTC. The chain is built from TRBV28 and TRBJ2-7; no firm D call. The CDR3 extends over 11 amino acids. CDR1 MDHEN and CDR2 SYDVKM come from the germline V gene. V was shortened by 4 bases and J by 2 bases, with 3 bases between the two germline ends.

The genes are TRBV18 and TRBJ2-1; tentatively, D is TRBD2 (5 bases). CDR3 size: 13 residues. Trimming pared 3 bases from V and 8 bases from J, leaving 11 bases between. In germline, CDR1 is KGHSH, CDR2 LQKENI. The CDR3 DNA follows: TGTGCCAGCTCACCGTACGGGATCCATGAGCAGTTCTTC. Amino acid sequence: CASSPYGIHEQFF.

This chain uses TRBV4-1 with TRBJ2-2; D is possibly TRBD2 (6 bases). The V end lost 0 bases, the J end lost 9 bases, and 14 bases lay between the germline ends. Germline V lookup: CDR1 MGHRA, CDR2 YSYEKL. This CDR3 region has 15 residues. CDR3 in amino acids: CASSQDWEVHRELFF. DNA of the CDR3: TGCGCCAGCAGCCAAGACTGGGAGGTACACCGGGAGCTGTTTTTT.

This clone showed up just once. The chain combines TRBV7-6 with TRBJ2-7, with 10 nucleotides matching TRBD2. CDR3 length equals 16 residues. The ends lost 1 base at V and 3 bases at J; junction bases unmatched: 6. Per germline, CDR1 SGHVS and CDR2 FNYEAQ. CDR3 sequence (DNA): TGTGCCAGCAGCTTAGGCGGGACTAGCGCCTACTACGAGCAGTACTTC. Its translation: CASSLGGTSAYYEQYF. The whole variable domain, filled in from reference TRBV7-6 and TRBJ2-7, reads GAGVSQSPRYKVTKRGQDVALRCDPISGHVSLYWYRQALGQGPEFLTYFNYEAQQDKSGLPNDRFSAERPEGSISTLTIQRTEQRDSAMYRCASSLGGTSAYYEQYFGPGTRLTVT.

The chain joins TRBV5-1 to TRBJ2-5; unclear D gene. V dropped 1 base and J dropped 4 bases, with 11 bases sitting between them. The V gene's germline CDR1 is SGHRS and CDR2 YFSETQ. CDR3 size: 14 residues. The CDR3 DNA reads as TGCGCCAGCAGCTTGCCCTCGGTGGGAGAGACCCAGTACTTC. Amino acid sequence: CASSLPSVGETQYF.

The genes are TRBV7-8 and TRBJ1-5; D is possibly TRBD1 (5 bases). The CDR3 is made up of 15 amino acids. Trimming removed 1 base at V and 5 bases at J, with 12 bases between. From germline, CDR1 is SGHVS and CDR2 FQNEAQ. The CDR3 spells CASSLGRRGDQPQHF. CDR3 nucleotide sequence: TGTGCCAGCAGCTTAGGGAGGAGGGGTGATCAGCCCCAGCATTTT.

The chain uses TRBV7-2 and TRBJ2-7, with 7 nucleotides matching TRBD2. Unmatched junction bases numbered 8, after V lost 5 bases and J lost 1 base. Germline values: CDR1 SGHTA, CDR2 FQGNSA. The CDR3 runs to 15 residues. CDR3 nucleotide sequence: TGTGCCAGCAGCCCCTGGGAGGGGAGATCCTACGAGCAGTACTTC. Its protein product is CASSPWEGRSYEQYF.

This sequence joins TRBV9 and TRBJ1-2; perhaps TRBD1 as D (6 bases). V lost 6 bases to trimming and J lost 4 bases, with 16 bases between them. The CDR3 contains 14 residues. Germline CDR1 reads SGDLS; CDR2 reads YYNGEE. The CDR3 loop is CASTDPRGFYGYTF. The CDR3 DNA sequence: TGTGCCAGCACCGACCCGAGGGGGTTCTATGGCTACACCTTC.

V usage is TRBV27 and J usage is TRBJ1-2; D ambiguous. The germline V and J ends were trimmed by 3 bases and 12 bases, with 29 bases remaining between them. CDR1 MNHEY and CDR2 SMNVEV come from the germline V gene (reference sequence). The CDR3 has 17 residues. The CDR3 sequence is CASSFGEKPHPSPWHTF. CDR3 nucleotide sequence: TGTGCCAGCAGTTTTGGGGAGAAACCCCATCCGAGTCCGTGGCACACCTTC.